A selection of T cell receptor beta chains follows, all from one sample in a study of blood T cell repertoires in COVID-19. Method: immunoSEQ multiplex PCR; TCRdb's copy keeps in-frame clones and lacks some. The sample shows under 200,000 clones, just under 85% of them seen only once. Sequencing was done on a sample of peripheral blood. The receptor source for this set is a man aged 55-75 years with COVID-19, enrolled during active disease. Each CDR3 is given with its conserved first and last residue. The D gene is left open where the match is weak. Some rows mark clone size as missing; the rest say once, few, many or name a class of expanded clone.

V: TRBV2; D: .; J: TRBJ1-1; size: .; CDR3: CASSDQGLDTEAFF; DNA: TGTGCCAGCAGTGATCAGGGTCTCGACACTGAAGCTTTCTTT
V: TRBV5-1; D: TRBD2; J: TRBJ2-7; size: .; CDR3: CASSPGGDEHEQYF; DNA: TGCGCCAGCAGCCCGGGGGGGGACGAGCACGAGCAGTACTTC
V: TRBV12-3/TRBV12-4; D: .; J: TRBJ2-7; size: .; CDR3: CASSLTGEQYF; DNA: TGTGCCAGCAGTCTAACAGGCGAGCAGTACTTC
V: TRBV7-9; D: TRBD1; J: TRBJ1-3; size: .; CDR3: CASTLLQGAGNTIYF; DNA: TGTGCCAGCACCTTACTACAGGGGGCTGGAAACACCATATATTTT
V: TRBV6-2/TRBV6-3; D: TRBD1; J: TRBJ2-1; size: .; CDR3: CASSPTGSNEQFF; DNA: TGTGCCAGCAGCCCGACAGGGAGCAATGAGCAGTTCTTC
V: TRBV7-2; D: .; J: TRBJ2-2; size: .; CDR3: CASSLRARGNTGELFF; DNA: TGTGCCAGCAGCTTAAGGGCCCGGGGGAACACCGGGGAGCTGTTTTTT
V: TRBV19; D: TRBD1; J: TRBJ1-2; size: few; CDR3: CASGNLQGPYGYTF; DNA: TGTGCCAGTGGTAATCTACAGGGGCCCTATGGCTACACCTTC
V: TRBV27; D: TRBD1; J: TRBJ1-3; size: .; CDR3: CASSGTGTGLNTIYF; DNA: TGTGCCAGCAGTGGAACCGGGACAGGGCTTAACACCATATATTTT
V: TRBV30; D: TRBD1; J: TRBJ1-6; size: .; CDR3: CMGLDRDNNSPLHF; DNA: TGTATGGGCCTGGACAGGGACAATAATTCACCCCTCCACTTT
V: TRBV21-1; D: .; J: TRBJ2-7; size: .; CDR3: CASSKGGNPPYEQYF; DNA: TGTGCCAGCAGCAAAGGAGGGAACCCCCCCTACGAGCAGTACTTC
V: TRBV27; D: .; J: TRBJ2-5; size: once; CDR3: CASTRGETQYF; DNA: TGTGCCAGCACCCGGGGGGAGACCCAGTACTTC
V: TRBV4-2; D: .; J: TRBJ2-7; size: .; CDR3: CASSQDWAGTYEQYF; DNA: TGTGCCAGCAGCCAAGATTGGGCAGGGACCTACGAGCAGTACTTC
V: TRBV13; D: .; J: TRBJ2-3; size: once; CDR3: CASRQINEADTQYF; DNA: TGTGCCAGCAGGCAGATAAACGAGGCAGATACGCAGTATTTT
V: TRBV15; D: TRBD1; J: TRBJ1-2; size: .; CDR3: CATSSQAQGDYGYTF; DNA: TGTGCCACCAGCAGTCAGGCACAGGGGGACTATGGCTACACCTTC
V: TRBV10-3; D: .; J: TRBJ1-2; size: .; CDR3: CAIRSQKGRGAGEDYGYTF; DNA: TGTGCCATCAGGAGCCAAAAGGGGCGGGGCGCGGGGGAAGACTATGGCTACACCTTC
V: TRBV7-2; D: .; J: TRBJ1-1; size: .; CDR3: CASSASPTAEAEAFF; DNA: TGTGCCAGCAGCGCTTCCCCGACGGCTGAGGCTGAAGCTTTCTTT
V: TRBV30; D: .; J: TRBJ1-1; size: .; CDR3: CAWSLENRWAFF; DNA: TGTGCCTGGAGCCTCGAGAACCGGTGGGCTTTCTTT
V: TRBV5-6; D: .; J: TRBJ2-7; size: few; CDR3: CASSLAVGEYEQYF; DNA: TGTGCCAGCAGCCTGGCCGTCGGGGAGTACGAGCAGTACTTC
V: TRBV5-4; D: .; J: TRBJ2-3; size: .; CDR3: CASSLSGTDTQYF; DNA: TGTGCCAGCAGCTTGAGCGGCACAGATACGCAGTATTTT
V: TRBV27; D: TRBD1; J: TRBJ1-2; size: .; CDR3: CASSSMDRGTGGYTF; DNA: TGTGCCAGCAGTTCAATGGACAGGGGTACGGGTGGCTACACCTTC
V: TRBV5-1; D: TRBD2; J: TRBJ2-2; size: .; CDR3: CASSYAGGLNTGELFF; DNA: TGCGCCAGCAGCTATGCGGGAGGCCTGAACACCGGGGAGCTGTTTTTT